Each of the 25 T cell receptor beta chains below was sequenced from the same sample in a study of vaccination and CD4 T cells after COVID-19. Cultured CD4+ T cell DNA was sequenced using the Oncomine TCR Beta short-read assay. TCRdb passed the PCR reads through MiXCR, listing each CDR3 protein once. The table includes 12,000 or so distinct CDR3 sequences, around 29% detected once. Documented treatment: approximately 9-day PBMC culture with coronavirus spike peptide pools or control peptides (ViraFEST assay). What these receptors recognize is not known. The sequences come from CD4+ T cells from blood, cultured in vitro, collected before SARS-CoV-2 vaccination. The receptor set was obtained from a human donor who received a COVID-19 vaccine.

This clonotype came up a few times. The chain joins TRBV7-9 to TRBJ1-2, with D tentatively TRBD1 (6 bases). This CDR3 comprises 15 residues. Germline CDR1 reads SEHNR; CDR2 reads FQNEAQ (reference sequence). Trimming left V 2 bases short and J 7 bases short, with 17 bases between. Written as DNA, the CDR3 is TGTGCCAGCAGCTTACCGGGGACAACCGGCTCTGGCTACACCTTC. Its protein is CASSLPGTTGSGYTF.

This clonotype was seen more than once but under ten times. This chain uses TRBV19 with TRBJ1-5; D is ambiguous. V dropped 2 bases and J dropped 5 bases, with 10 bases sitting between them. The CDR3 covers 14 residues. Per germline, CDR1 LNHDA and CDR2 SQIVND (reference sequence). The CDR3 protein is CASSIPLSYQPQHF. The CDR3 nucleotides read TGTGCCAGTAGTATACCCCTCTCATATCAGCCCCAGCATTTT.

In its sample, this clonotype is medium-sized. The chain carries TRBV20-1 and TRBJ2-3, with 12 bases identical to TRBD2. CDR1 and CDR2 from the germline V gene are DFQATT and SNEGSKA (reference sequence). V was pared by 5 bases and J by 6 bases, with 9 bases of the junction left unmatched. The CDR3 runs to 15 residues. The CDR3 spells CSAWQTSGGSDTQYF. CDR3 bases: TGCAGTGCTTGGCAGACTAGCGGGGGCTCGGATACGCAGTATTTT.

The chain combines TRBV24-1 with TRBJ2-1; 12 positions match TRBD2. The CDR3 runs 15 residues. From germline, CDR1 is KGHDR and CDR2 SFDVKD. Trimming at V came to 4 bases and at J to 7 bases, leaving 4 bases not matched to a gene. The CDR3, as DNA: TGTGCCACCAGTGAATTGGGACTAGCGGGTAATGAGCAGTTCTTC. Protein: CATSELGLAGNEQFF.

CDR3: CASSWTDRGIHNEQYF. In DNA form, the CDR3 reads TGCGCCAGCAGCTGGACCGACAGGGGAATTCACAACGAGCAGTACTTC. V is TRBV5-1 and J is TRBJ2-7; 8 bases match TRBD1. Germline V gives CDR1 SGHRS, CDR2 YFSETQ. CDR3 length: 16 residues. The V and J ends lost 3 bases and 5 bases, in that order; junction bases with no gene match: 13.

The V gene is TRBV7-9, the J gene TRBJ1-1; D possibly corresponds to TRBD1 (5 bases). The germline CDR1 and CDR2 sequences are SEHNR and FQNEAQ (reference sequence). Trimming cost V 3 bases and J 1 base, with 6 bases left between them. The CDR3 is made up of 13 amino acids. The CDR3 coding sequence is TGTGCCAGCAGCTTGACAGCGAACACTGAAGCTTTCTTT. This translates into CASSLTANTEAFF. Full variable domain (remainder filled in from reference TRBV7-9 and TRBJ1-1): DTGVSQNPRHKITKRGQNVTFRCDPISEHNRLYWYRQTLGQGPEFLTYFQNEAQLEKSRLLSDRFSAERPKGSFSTLEIQRTEQGDSAMYLCASSLTANTEAFFGQGTRLTVV.

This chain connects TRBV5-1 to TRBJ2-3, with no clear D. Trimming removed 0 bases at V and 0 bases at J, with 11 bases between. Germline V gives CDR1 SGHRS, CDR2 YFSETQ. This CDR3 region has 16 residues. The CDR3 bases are TGCGCCAGCAGCTTGGAAGGGCCTTTTAGCACAGATACGCAGTATTTT. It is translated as CASSLEGPFSTDTQYF.

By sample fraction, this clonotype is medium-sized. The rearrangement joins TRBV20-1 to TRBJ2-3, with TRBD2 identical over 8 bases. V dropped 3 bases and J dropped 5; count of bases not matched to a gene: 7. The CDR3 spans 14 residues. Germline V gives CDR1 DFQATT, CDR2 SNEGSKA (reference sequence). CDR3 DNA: TGCAGTGCTAGTCCCTCGGCGGGGGGAGATACGCAGTATTTT. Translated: CSASPSAGGDTQYF.

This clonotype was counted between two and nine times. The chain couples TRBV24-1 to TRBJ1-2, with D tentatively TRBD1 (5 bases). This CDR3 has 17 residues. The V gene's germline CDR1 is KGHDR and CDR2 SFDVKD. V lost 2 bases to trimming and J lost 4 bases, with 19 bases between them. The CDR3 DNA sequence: TGTGCCACCAGTGATTCAGACCCCAGGGTTAACAGCTATGGCTACACCTTC. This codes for CATSDSDPRVNSYGYTF.

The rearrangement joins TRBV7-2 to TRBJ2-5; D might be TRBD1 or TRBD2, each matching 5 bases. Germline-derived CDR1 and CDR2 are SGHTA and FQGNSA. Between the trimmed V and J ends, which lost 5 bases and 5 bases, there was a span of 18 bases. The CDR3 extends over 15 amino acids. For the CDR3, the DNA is TGTGCCAGCAGCCGTTCCGGGACGGCAAGGGAGACCCAGTACTTC. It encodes CASSRSGTARETQYF.

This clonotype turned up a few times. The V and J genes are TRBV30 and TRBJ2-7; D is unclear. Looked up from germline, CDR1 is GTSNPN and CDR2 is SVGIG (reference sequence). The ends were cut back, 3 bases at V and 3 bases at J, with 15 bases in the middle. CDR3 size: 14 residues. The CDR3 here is CAWRGLAHVYEQYF. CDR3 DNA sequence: TGTGCCTGGAGAGGGTTGGCGCACGTCTACGAGCAGTACTTC. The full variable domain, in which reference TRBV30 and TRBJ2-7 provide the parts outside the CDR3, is SQTIHQWPATLVQPVGSPLSLECTVEGTSNPNLYWYRQAAGRGLQLLFYSVGIGQISSEVPQNLSASRPQDRQFILSSKKLLLSDSGFYLCAWRGLAHVYEQYFGPGTRLTVT.

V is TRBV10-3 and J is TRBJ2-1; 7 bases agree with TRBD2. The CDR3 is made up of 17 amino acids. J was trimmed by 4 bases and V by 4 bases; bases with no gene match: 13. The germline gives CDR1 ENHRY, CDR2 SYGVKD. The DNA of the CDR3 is TGTGCCATCAGTGGGGGTGCTGGAAGCGGGGTATACAATGAGCAGTTCTTC. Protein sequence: CAISGGAGSGVYNEQFF.

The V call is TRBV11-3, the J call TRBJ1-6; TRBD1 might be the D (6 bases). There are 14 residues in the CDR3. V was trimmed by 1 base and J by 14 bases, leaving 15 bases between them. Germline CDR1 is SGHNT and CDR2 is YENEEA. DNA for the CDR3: TGTGCCAGCAGCTTAGCCACAACAGGGCCGTCCCTCCACTTT. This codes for CASSLATTGPSLHF.

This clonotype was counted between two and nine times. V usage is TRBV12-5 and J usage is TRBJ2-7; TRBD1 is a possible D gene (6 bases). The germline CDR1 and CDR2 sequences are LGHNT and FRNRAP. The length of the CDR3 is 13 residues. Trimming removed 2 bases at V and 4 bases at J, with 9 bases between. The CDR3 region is CASGLQQGYEQYF. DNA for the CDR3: TGTGCTAGTGGTTTGCAGCAGGGGTACGAGCAGTACTTC.

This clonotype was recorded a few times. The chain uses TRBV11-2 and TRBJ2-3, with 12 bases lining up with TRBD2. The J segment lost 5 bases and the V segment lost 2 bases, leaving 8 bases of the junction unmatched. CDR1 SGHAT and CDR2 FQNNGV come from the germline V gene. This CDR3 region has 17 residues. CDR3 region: CASSLWIPSGGGDTQYF. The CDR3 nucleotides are TGTGCCAGCAGCTTATGGATCCCTAGCGGGGGGGGAGATACGCAGTATTTT.

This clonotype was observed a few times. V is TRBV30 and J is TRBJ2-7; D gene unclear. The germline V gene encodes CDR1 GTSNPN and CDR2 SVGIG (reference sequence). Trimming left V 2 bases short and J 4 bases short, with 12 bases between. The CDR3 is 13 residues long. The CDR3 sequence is CAWSPLDFYEQYF. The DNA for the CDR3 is TGTGCCTGGAGTCCACTGGATTTTTACGAGCAGTACTTC.

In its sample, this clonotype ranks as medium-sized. The CDR3: CAISEHESGTYTF. In DNA form, the CDR3 reads TGTGCCATCAGTGAACATGAGTCAGGGACCTACACCTTC. The genes are TRBV10-3 and TRBJ1-2, with D possibly TRBD1 on 5 matching bases. This CDR3 has 13 amino acids. Germline V lookup: CDR1 ENHRY, CDR2 SYGVKD. Trimming pared 3 bases from V and 10 bases from J, leaving 15 bases between.

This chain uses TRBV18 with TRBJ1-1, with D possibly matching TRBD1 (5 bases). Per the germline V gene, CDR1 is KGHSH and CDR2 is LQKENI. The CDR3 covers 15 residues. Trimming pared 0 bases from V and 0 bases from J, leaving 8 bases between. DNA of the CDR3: TGTGCCAGCTCACCACCTGGGGCAGTGAACACTGAAGCTTTCTTT. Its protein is CASSPPGAVNTEAFF.

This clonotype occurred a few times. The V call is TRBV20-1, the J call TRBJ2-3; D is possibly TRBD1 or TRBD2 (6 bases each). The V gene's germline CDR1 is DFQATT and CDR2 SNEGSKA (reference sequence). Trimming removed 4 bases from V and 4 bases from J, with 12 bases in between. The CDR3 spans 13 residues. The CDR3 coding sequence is TGCAGTGCTATTCCGGGGGCCTCAGATACGCAGTATTTT. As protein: CSAIPGASDTQYF.

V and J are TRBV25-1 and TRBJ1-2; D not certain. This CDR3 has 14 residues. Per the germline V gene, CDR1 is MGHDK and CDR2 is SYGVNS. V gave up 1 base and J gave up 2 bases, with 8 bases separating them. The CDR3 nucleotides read TGTGCCAGCAGTGAATTTAGACAAAACTATGGCTACACCTTC. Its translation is CASSEFRQNYGYTF.

CDR3 in amino acids: CASSYSGTGPTFSGNTIYF. DNA for the CDR3: TGTGCCAGCAGTTATTCCGGGACAGGGCCCACGTTCTCTGGAAACACCATATATTTT. This chain links TRBV6-5 with TRBJ1-3, with TRBD1 matching 9 bases. Germline V gives CDR1 MNHEY, CDR2 SVGAGI. This CDR3 contains 19 residues. Trimming at V came to 3 bases and at J to 0 bases, leaving 12 bases not matched to a gene.

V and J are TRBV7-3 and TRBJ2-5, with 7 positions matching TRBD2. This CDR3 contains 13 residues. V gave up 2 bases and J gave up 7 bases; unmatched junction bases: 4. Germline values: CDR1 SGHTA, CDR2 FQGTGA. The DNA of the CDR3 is TGTGCCAGCAGCTTAGGACTAGGAAGGACCCAGTACTTC. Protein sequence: CASSLGLGRTQYF.

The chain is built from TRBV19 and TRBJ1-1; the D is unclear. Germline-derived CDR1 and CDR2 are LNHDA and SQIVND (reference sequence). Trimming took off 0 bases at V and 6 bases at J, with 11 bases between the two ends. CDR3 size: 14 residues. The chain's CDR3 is CASSIDPHRSEAFF. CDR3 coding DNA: TGTGCCAGTAGTATAGATCCCCATAGGTCTGAAGCTTTCTTT.

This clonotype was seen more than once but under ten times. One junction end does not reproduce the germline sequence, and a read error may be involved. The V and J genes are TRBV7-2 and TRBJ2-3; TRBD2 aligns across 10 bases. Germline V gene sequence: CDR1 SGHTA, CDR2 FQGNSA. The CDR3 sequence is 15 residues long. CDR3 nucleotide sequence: TGTGCCAGCAGCCTAGCGGGGGTTTCCACAGATACGCAGTATTTT. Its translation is CASSLAGVSTDTQYF.

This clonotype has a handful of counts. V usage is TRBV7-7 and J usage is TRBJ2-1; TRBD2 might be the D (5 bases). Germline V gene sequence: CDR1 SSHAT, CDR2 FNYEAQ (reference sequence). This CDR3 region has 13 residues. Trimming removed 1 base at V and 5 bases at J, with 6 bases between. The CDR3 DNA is TGTGCCAGCAGCTTAGGAGCGGACAATGAGCAGTTCTTC. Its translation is CASSLGADNEQFF. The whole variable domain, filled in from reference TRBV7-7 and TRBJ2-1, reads GAGVSQSPRYKVTKRGQDVTLRCDPISSHATLYWYQQALGQGPEFLTYFNYEAQPDKSGLPSDRFSAERPEGSISTLTIQRTEQRDSAMYRCASSLGADNEQFFGPGTRLTVL.